This TCR beta chain was sequenced in a study of blood T cell repertoires in COVID-19. Study-level background: PBMCs, B-cell-depleted T cells, or T cells were the source of the cDNA or gDNA that made up the material.

Trimming took 5 bases from V and 0 from J; bases not matched to a gene: 3. The CDR3 has 15 amino acids. The V gene's germline CDR1 is LNHDA and CDR2 SQIVND (reference sequence). Original handling: Using reference gene primer amplification, nucleated cell counts were estimated. TCRdb's copy holds only in-frame clones and misses some; the assay was immunoSEQ multiplex PCR. Clonal size and the V and J genes are those of that table, whereas D and trimming came from the DNA. This sample has under 450,000 clones, with over 75% found just once. Participants were aged roughly 18 to 89 years from 24 US areas. Participants' own reports of clinical history determined their cohort assignment.

This TCR came from a woman in her 30s who had recovered from COVID-19. The specimen sequenced was PBMCs or T cells enriched from blood (not recorded which). This chain links TRBV19 with TRBJ2-1, with 8 bases that match TRBD2. The CDR3 DNA reads as TGTGCCAGTAGTCTGCGGGGGGCCTCCTACAATGAGCAGTTCTTC. Amino acids: CASSLRGASYNEQFF.